This T cell receptor beta chain comes out of a study of T-cell reconstitution after alpha-beta-depleted transplantation in children. Study outcomes and limitations: One year after transplant, T-cell counts and diversity came mostly from newly produced T cells. Surviving recipient T cells and intrathymic progenitors accounted for some patients' high TCRbeta diversity at day 60.

Molecular barcoding with unique molecular identifiers was used for the TCRbeta library. One entry per CDR3 protein results from TCRdb running MiXCR on the PCR reads. There are about 590,000 distinct CDR3 sequences in the sample; approximately 13% occur only once, and 2.2% lies in the top ten. The J segment lost 0 bases and the V segment lost 5 bases, leaving 15 bases of the junction unmatched. The CDR3 consists of 20 residues. This clonotype was seen only a few times. Its cognate antigen is unknown. Source: PBMCs, mostly from graft donor cells, taken 360 days after TCRalphabeta/CD19-depleted stem cell transplant. This sequence originates from a male patient aged 10 to 17 who had a stem cell transplant for acute myeloid leukemia, so the T cells may come from the graft donor. This rearrangement joins TRBV12-3 or TRBV12-4 to TRBJ2-1, with 11 bases fitting TRBD2. CDR3 in DNA: TGTGCCAGCAGTCCCATTCCGGGACTAGCGGTAGGGGACTCCTACAATGAGCAGTTCTTC. It specifies CASSPIPGLAVGDSYNEQFF.